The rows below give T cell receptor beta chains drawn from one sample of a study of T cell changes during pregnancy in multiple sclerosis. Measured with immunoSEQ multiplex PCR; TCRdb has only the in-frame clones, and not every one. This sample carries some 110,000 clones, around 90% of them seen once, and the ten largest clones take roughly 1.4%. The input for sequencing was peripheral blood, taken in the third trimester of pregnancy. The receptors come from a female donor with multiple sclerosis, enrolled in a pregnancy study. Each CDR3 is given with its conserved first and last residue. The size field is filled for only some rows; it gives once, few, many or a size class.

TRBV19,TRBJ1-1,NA,CASSMRKDRTNTEAFF
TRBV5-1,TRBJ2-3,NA,CASRERSAGGTDTQYF
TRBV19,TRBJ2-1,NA,CASSGGLVYNEQFF
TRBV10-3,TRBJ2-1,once,CAISESQFNEQFF
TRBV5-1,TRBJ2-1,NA,CASSRLTSTQHEQFF
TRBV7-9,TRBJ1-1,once,CASSLTGVEAFF
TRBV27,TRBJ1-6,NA,CASSPGTGESPLHF
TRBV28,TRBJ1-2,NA,CASSRTGINYGYTF
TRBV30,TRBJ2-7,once,CAWAQDRGYEQYF
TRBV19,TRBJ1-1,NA,CASSPQSNTEAFF
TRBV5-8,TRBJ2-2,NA,CASTPTNRGNIPGELFF
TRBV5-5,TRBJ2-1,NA,CASSLGTYNEQFF
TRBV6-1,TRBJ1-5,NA,CASSERDRGNQPQHF
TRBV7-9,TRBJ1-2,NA,CASSLPAVPNYGYTF
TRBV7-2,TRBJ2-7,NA,CASSLGASGIGSYEQYF
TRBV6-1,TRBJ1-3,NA,CASRVQGGNTIYF
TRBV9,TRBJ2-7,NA,CASSGDPGETNLAEQYF
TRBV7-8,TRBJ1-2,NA,CASSPTGELGYTF
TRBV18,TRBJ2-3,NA,CASSPPSTDTQYF
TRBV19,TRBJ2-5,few,CASSSTAQETQYF
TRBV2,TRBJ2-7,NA,CASRLDGVEQYF
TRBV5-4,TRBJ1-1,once,CASSPRGDRGPPGTEAFF
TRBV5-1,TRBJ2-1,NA,CASSLAGSGYNEQFF
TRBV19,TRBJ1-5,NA,CASTDQGYSNQPQHF
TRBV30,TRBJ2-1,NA,CAWSTGGGGLWNEQFF
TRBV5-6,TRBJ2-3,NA,CASTPGLANTDTQYF
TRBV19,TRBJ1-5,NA,CASSIEEGRREQPQHF
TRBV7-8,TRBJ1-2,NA,CASSLAGTRVPYGYTF
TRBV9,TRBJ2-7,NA,CASSVADSPGGYEQYF
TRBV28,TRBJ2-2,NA,CASNLGATGELFF
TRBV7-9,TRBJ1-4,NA,CASSSRTELGKLFF
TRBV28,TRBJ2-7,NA,CASRRGLANEQYF
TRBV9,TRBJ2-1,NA,CASSVARGKRNEQFF
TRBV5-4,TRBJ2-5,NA,CASSFGGGRETQYF
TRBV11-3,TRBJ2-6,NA,CASSLAGANVLTF
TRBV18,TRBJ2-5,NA,CASSSGQGNLLETQYF
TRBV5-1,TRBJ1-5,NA,CASSLAPQGGNSNQPQHF
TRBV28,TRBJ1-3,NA,CASSFLSGAGNTIYF
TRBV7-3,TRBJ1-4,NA,CASSLRQKVGEKLFF
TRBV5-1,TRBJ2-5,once,CASSLYPPTSGGETQYF
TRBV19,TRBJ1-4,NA,CASSSGIRDEKLFF
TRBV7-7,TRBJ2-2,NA,CASSLYFTGELFF
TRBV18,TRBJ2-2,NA,CASSLPGELFF
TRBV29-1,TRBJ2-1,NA,CSVPRSGGNNEQFF
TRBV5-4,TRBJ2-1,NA,CASSLRLAGGLGEQFF
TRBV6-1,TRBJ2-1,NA,CASSATGYNEQFF